The 28 T cell receptor beta chains below were found in one sample sequenced in a study of regulatory T cells in long-lasting Graves disease. Arm-PCR of CDR3 regions and iRepertoire HTBI primers were the basis on which TCR beta libraries were built. TCRdb passed the multiplex PCR reads through MiXCR, listing each CDR3 protein once. The sample holds about 530,000 distinct CDR3 sequences, around 16% seen once. The time point denotes: newly diagnosed GD, antithyroid drugs for less than 3 months. The TCR library used RNA extracted from PBMCs. The same specimen was also included in a second study, on T cells in Graves' hyperthyroidism and ophthalmopathy.

The sample in question was peripheral blood mononuclear cells (PBMCs), obtained at new diagnosis, from a patient treated with antithyroid drugs. The receptors come from a woman aged 35 to 60 with Graves disease.

The sample holds many counts of this clonotype. This chain connects TRBV28 to TRBJ1-3, with D uncertain. This CDR3 is built from 12 residues. V was trimmed by 7 bases and J by 2 bases, leaving 6 bases between them. Per the germline V gene, CDR1 is MDHEN and CDR2 is SYDVKM. CDR3 in DNA: TGTGCCAGCACTTCCACTGGAAACACCATATATTTT. Encoded protein: CASTSTGNTIYF.

The CDR3 protein is CASSQGRVSGDVRTDTQYF. The CDR3 DNA follows: TGCGCCAGCAGCCAAGGTCGGGTCAGCGGGGACGTACGGACAGATACGCAGTATTTT. The rearrangement links TRBV4-1 to TRBJ2-3; 7 nucleotides align to TRBD2. V was pared by 1 base and J by 3 bases, with 16 bases of the junction left unmatched. CDR3 length: 19 residues. Germline CDR1 is MGHRA and CDR2 is YSYEKL.

The V gene is TRBV14, the J gene TRBJ1-4; D not resolved. The CDR3 covers 13 residues. The V end lost 0 bases, the J end lost 8 bases, and 7 bases lay between the germline ends. CDR1 is SGHDN, CDR2 FVKESK, per germline. As DNA, the CDR3 is TGTGCCAGCAGCCAAGAGATCTCGGAAAAACTGTTTTTT. This codes for CASSQEISEKLFF.

In its sample, this clonotype was seen a few times. This sequence joins TRBV6-1 and TRBJ2-7, with 9 bases aligning to TRBD1. Germline V CDR1 and CDR2: MNHNS, SASEGT. CDR3 length equals 14 residues. Trimming removed 6 bases from V and 3 bases from J; junction bases left unmatched: 6. CDR3 DNA sequence: TGTGCCAGCAGGCCCGGGACAGGGAACTACGAGCAGTACTTC. Translated: CASRPGTGNYEQYF.

This clonotype was counted many times. The rearrangement joins TRBV6-1 to TRBJ2-1; 8 bases map to TRBD2. Germline values: CDR1 MNHNS, CDR2 SASEGT. Trimming removed 10 bases from V and 3 bases from J; junction bases left unmatched: 5. This CDR3 contains 13 residues. DNA of the CDR3: TGTGCCACCGGGGGGGTGTACTACAATGAGCAGTTCTTC. It encodes CATGGVYYNEQFF.

This chain uses TRBV5-6 with TRBJ2-7; 7 positions agree with TRBD1. The V gene end was trimmed by 5 bases and the J gene end by 5 bases; junction bases not matched to a gene: 7. The length of the CDR3 is 13 residues. CDR1 is SGHDT, CDR2 YYEEEE, per germline. CDR3 nucleotides: TGTGCCAGCAGTCCCGACAGGGAGAACGAGCAGTACTTC. Its translation is CASSPDRENEQYF.

The rearrangement uses TRBV24-1 and TRBJ2-2; D is unclear. V lost 5 bases and J lost 0, with 12 bases in between. The CDR3 is made up of 16 amino acids. The germline V gene has CDR1 KGHDR and CDR2 SFDVKD. This chain's CDR3 is CATSASWGTNTGELFF. For the CDR3, the DNA is TGTGCCACCAGTGCGAGTTGGGGAACGAACACCGGGGAGCTGTTTTTT.

On this clonotype itself: A read error is the likely source, as a far larger clone sits one nucleotide away. This chain uses TRBV7-4 with TRBJ2-1; D remains unclear. The V end was cut by 7 bases, the J end by 10 bases, with 11 bases between. The CDR3 sequence is 11 residues long. CDR1 is SGHVT, CDR2 SQSDAQ, per germline. CDR3 DNA sequence: TGTGCCAGCACATTCGGTTGCGAGCAGTTCTTC. Its translation is CASTFGCEQFF.

This clonotype was picked up many times. This chain links TRBV2 with TRBJ1-6; D gene unclear. Germline V gene sequence: CDR1 SNHLY, CDR2 FYNNEI. The V end was cut by 5 bases, the J end by 0 bases, with 8 bases between. The CDR3 runs to 15 residues. The CDR3 DNA reads TGTGCCAGCAGTCCTTTGGGCTCCTATAATTCACCCCTCCACTTT. It encodes CASSPLGSYNSPLHF.

Comment on this clonotype: A much more abundant neighbour one base away suggests this may be a read error. V usage is TRBV10-3 and J usage is TRBJ2-4, with TRBD1 matching 12 bases. Germline assignment: CDR1 ENHRY and CDR2 SYGVKD. Unmatched junction bases numbered 15, after V lost 3 bases and J lost 15 bases. The CDR3 has 16 residues. This CDR3 is CAISDGGTGGSYERYF. As DNA, the CDR3 is TGTGCCATCAGTGATGGTGGGACAGGGGGCTCCTACGAGCGGTACTTC.

This clonotype appeared a single time. Just one base apart from a much larger clone, this may be a read error. The rearrangement uses TRBV30 and TRBJ1-3; maybe TRBD1 (5 bases). The CDR3 contains 13 residues. CDR1 is GTSNPN and CDR2 is SVGIG in the germline V gene (reference sequence). The CDR3 spells CAWSFGTGDTIYF. CDR3 DNA sequence: TGTGCCTGGAGTTTCGGGACTGGAGACACCATATATTTT.

This clonotype was counted many times. V and J are TRBV20-1 and TRBJ1-2; possible D gene TRBD1, 5 bases. V gave up 7 bases and J gave up 2 bases, with 11 bases separating them. Germline V gives CDR1 DFQATT, CDR2 SNEGSKA (reference sequence). The CDR3 sequence is 12 residues long. The CDR3 DNA reads TGCAGTGGGGGGGGAGGGAACTATGGCTACACCTTC. Translation: CSGGGGNYGYTF.

This clonotype has ten or more counts. The J gene is TRBJ1-1, the V gene TRBV18; no firm D call. There are 14 residues in the CDR3. With 8 bases removed from V and 1 base from J, the gap between germline ends came to 14 bases. Germline assignment: CDR1 KGHSH and CDR2 LQKENI. The CDR3 sequence: CASSPTTGNTEAFF. CDR3 bases: TGTGCCAGCAGTCCAACGACGGGGAACACTGAAGCTTTCTTT.

This clonotype appeared many times. The genes are TRBV28 and TRBJ2-1; 10 nucleotides agree with TRBD2. J gave up 4 bases and V 4 bases, and 4 bases lay outside the gene matches. The CDR3 contains 15 residues. CDR1 and CDR2 from the germline V gene are MDHEN and SYDVKM. CDR3 sequence (DNA): TGTGCCAGCAGTTCCCCTAGCGGGGGATACAATGAGCAGTTCTTC. Translation: CASSSPSGGYNEQFF.

This clonotype was counted only a few times. The chain joins TRBV5-4 to TRBJ1-1; 9 nucleotides agree with TRBD1. Germline V gene data show CDR1 as SGHNT and CDR2 as YYREEE (reference sequence). V gave up 4 bases and J gave up 7 bases; unmatched junction bases: 2. CDR3 length: 12 amino acids. CDR3 loop: CASSRTGDEAFF. CDR3 DNA sequence: TGTGCCAGCAGCAGGACAGGGGATGAAGCTTTCTTT.

This chain joins TRBV3-1 and TRBJ2-1; D unresolved. Between the trimmed V and J ends, which lost 8 bases and 4 bases, there was a span of 0 bases. There are 9 residues in the CDR3. Germline V gene lookup returns CDR1 LGHDT and CDR2 YNNKEL (reference sequence). The CDR3: CASYNEQFF. Written as DNA, the CDR3 is TGTGCCAGCTACAATGAGCAGTTCTTC.

This clonotype was observed a handful of times. CDR3 DNA sequence: TGTGCCAGCAGCTCAGGAGGAGGGGAGACCCAGTACTTC. Translated, it gives CASSSGGGETQYF. V gene TRBV3-1 combines with J gene TRBJ2-5; D is possibly TRBD2 (6 bases). Trimming stripped 5 bases from V and 5 bases from J, with 12 bases between. The V gene's germline CDR1 is LGHDT and CDR2 YNNKEL (reference sequence). The CDR3 runs to 13 residues.

V usage is TRBV3-1 and J usage is TRBJ1-6; D uncertain. Between the trimmed V and J ends, which lost 3 bases and 0 bases, there was a span of 9 bases. Per the germline V gene, CDR1 is LGHDT and CDR2 is YNNKEL (reference sequence). The CDR3 spans 16 residues. Here the CDR3 DNA reads TGTGCCAGCAGCCAGACCCGAAGCTCCTATAATTCACCCCTCCACTTT. As protein: CASSQTRSSYNSPLHF.

There are a few counts of this clonotype. This rearrangement joins TRBV19 to TRBJ2-1; D is unresolved. The CDR3 has 18 residues. From germline, CDR1 is LNHDA and CDR2 SQIVND (reference sequence). The ends were cut back, 4 bases at V and 2 bases at J, with 21 bases in the middle. The CDR3 coding sequence is TGTGCCAGTAGTACAAGGTCGACTCTAGTAGGACCCTACAATGAGCAGTTCTTC. It translates to CASSTRSTLVGPYNEQFF. Using reference TRBV19 and TRBJ2-1 for the parts outside the CDR3, the full variable domain is DGGITQSPKYLFRKEGQNVTLSCEQNLNHDAMYWYRQDPGQGLRLIYYSQIVNDFQKGDIAEGYSVSREKKESFPLTVTSAQKNPTAFYLCASSTRSTLVGPYNEQFFGPGTRLTVL.

This clonotype was recorded a few times. V usage is TRBV27 and J usage is TRBJ2-2; D is uncertain. Germline V gene sequence: CDR1 MNHEY, CDR2 SMNVEV (reference sequence). The CDR3 spans 14 residues. Trimming removed 3 bases from V and 1 base from J, with 6 bases in between. CDR3 residues: CASSFTRNTGELFF. CDR3 in DNA: TGTGCCAGCAGTTTCACGAGGAACACCGGGGAGCTGTTTTTT.

This clonotype appeared a few times. The chain links TRBV2 to TRBJ1-6, with TRBD1 matching over 10 bases. The germline V gene has CDR1 SNHLY and CDR2 FYNNEI. J was trimmed by 8 bases and V by 3 bases; bases with no gene match: 4. The CDR3 is 15 residues long. This CDR3 is CASSDLGTGDSPLHF. The CDR3 DNA follows: TGTGCCAGCAGTGACCTGGGGACAGGGGATTCACCCCTCCACTTT.

The CDR3 DNA follows: TGTGCCAGCAATACAGGGGAGAGCACTGAAGCTTTCTTT. Protein product: CASNTGESTEAFF. The chain links TRBV9 to TRBJ1-1; TRBD1 matches at 7 bases. Germline V gene sequence: CDR1 SGDLS, CDR2 YYNGEE. The CDR3 covers 13 residues. With 6 bases clipped from V and 4 bases from J, the junction kept 6 bases outside the gene matches.

The chain employs TRBV28 and TRBJ1-1; D is perhaps TRBD1 (5 bases). The CDR3 loop spans 17 amino acids. CDR1 is MDHEN and CDR2 is SYDVKM in the germline V gene. The V and J ends lost 3 bases and 3 bases respectively, with 20 bases between them. The CDR3 sequence: CASSLAQGGRRDTEAFF. The DNA for the CDR3 is TGTGCCAGCAGTTTGGCGCAGGGAGGCAGGAGGGACACTGAAGCTTTCTTT.

The chain has TRBV5-1 and TRBJ1-2, with D possibly matching TRBD1 (5 bases). V dropped 2 bases and J dropped 5 bases, with 13 bases sitting between them. This CDR3 comprises 14 residues. Germline assignment: CDR1 SGHRS and CDR2 YFSETQ. CDR3 bases: TGCGCCAGCAGCTTAGAGGGGCATGGGTATGGCTACACCTTC. Translating it yields CASSLEGHGYGYTF.

This clonotype has just a few counts. No conserved phenylalanine or tryptophan ends this CDR3, so it is likely a read error. V is TRBV3-1 and J is TRBJ1-2; a possible D gene is TRBD1 (5 bases). V was pared by 0 bases and J by 0 bases, with 11 bases between. CDR3 length: 16 residues. Germline values: CDR1 LGHDT, CDR2 YNNKEL (reference sequence). This CDR3 reads CASSQDPAGTNYGYTL. DNA for the CDR3: TGTGCCAGCAGCCAAGATCCCGCAGGGACTAACTATGGCTACACCCTC.

This clonotype was detected a few times. This chain uses TRBV7-9 with TRBJ2-7; TRBD1 matches at 7 bases. Germline assignment: CDR1 SEHNR and CDR2 FQNEAQ (reference sequence). Trimming cost V 5 bases and J 2 bases; bases outside gene matches: 6. The CDR3 is made up of 14 amino acids. In nucleotides, the CDR3 is TGTGCCAGCAGCAGACAACAGGGGACCTACGAGCAGTACTTC. It specifies CASSRQQGTYEQYF. Full variable domain (outside the CDR3, taken from reference TRBV7-9 and TRBJ2-7): DTGVSQNPRHKITKRGQNVTFRCDPISEHNRLYWYRQTLGQGPEFLTYFQNEAQLEKSRLLSDRFSAERPKGSFSTLEIQRTEQGDSAMYLCASSRQQGTYEQYFGPGTRLTVT.

This clonotype was picked up many times. The rearrangement joins TRBV4-1 to TRBJ1-2, with TRBD1 as a possible D gene (6 bases). This CDR3 comprises 15 residues. V gave up 5 bases and J gave up 4 bases, with 17 bases separating them. The V gene's germline CDR1 is MGHRA and CDR2 YSYEKL. The CDR3, as DNA: TGCGCCAGCAGCGATAAGGACAGATTTCTCTATGGCTACACCTTC. Amino acids: CASSDKDRFLYGYTF.

This clonotype was detected only a few times. J is TRBJ1-2 and V is TRBV27, with D perhaps TRBD1 (6 bases). The V end lost 6 bases, the J end lost 5 bases, and 13 bases lay between the germline ends. The CDR3 contains 13 residues. Germline loops: CDR1 MNHEY, CDR2 SMNVEV (reference sequence). The CDR3 DNA is TGTGCCAGCAGATCCGGGACAAAATATGGCTACACCTTC. Protein sequence: CASRSGTKYGYTF.